Listed below are T cell receptor beta chains from one sample, sequenced in a study of PD-1 blockade in classical Hodgkin lymphoma. Clones were sequenced by immunoSEQ multiplex PCR, and TCRdb holds only the in-frame ones, with some missing. This sample yields more than 15,000 clones, of which about four fifths are seen a single time; roughly 4.8% belongs to the top ten. Source: peripheral blood mononuclear cells (PBMCs), taken at baseline. These receptors came from a human donor with classical Hodgkin lymphoma. CDR3s include the opening cysteine and the closing phenylalanine or tryptophan. Fields, in order: D gene, V gene, J gene, clone size, CDR3 protein, CDR3 DNA. The D gene is left open where the match is weak. Clone size is not always given. Where it is, it says once, few, many or a class for expanded clones.

.	TRBV6-6	TRBJ1-5	.	CASSYSGAGNQPQHF	TGTGCCAGCAGTTACTCGGGGGCAGGCAATCAGCCCCAGCATTTT
TRBD1	TRBV7-9	TRBJ1-2	.	CASSFQGASYGYTF	TGTGCCAGCAGCTTCCAGGGGGCCAGCTATGGCTACACCTTC
.	TRBV7-9	TRBJ1-2	.	CASSSSATLRGYTF	TGTGCCAGCAGCTCCTCGGCTACATTGAGGGGCTACACCTTC
.	TRBV7-6	TRBJ2-1	.	CASSLGFGEAGNEQFF	TGTGCCAGCAGCTTAGGGTTCGGAGAGGCTGGGAATGAGCAGTTCTTC
.	TRBV18	TRBJ2-5	.	CASSLVSQYETQYF	TGTGCCAGCTCATTAGTGAGCCAATACGAGACCCAGTACTTC
.	TRBV10-2	TRBJ2-7	.	CASSRGNYEQYF	TGCGCCAGCAGCCGGGGCAACTACGAGCAGTACTTC
.	TRBV5-1	TRBJ1-1	.	CASSFGNTEAFF	TGCGCCAGCAGCTTTGGCAACACTGAAGCTTTCTTT
TRBD2	TRBV7-9	TRBJ2-1	.	CASSLDRAGGPYEQFF	TGTGCCAGCAGCTTAGATCGGGCGGGGGGGCCCTATGAGCAGTTCTTC
.	TRBV10-3	TRBJ1-1	.	CAISIDSSNTEAFF	TGTGCCATCAGTATCGACTCCTCGAACACTGAAGCTTTCTTT
.	TRBV19	TRBJ2-3	.	CASSIAMLPSTDTQYF	TGTGCCAGTAGTATCGCTATGCTGCCTAGCACAGATACGCAGTATTTT
TRBD2	TRBV4-2	TRBJ2-1	.	CASSQFGTRDNEQFF	TGTGCCAGCAGCCAATTCGGGACTAGAGATAATGAGCAGTTCTTC
.	TRBV30	TRBJ2-2	.	CAWSGLLSSITGELFF	TGTGCCTGGAGTGGTCTGTTAAGCTCGATCACCGGGGAGCTGTTTTTT
.	TRBV7-2	TRBJ2-1	once	CASSSLFLSAEQFF	TGTGCCAGCAGCTCGCTATTTTTGTCGGCTGAGCAGTTCTTC
.	TRBV7-2	TRBJ1-1	.	CASSLQSRPRMNTEAFF	TGTGCCAGCAGCTTACAGAGCCGGCCCCGGATGAACACTGAAGCTTTCTTT
.	TRBV7-8	TRBJ2-6	.	CASSLRVSGANVLTF	TGTGCCAGCAGCTTACGGGTCTCTGGGGCCAACGTCCTGACTTTC
TRBD2	TRBV4-3	TRBJ2-7	.	CASSAEREGYEQYF	TGCGCCAGCAGCGCAGAGCGGGAGGGGTACGAGCAGTACTTC
.	TRBV5-1	TRBJ1-2	.	CASSSIRDSLNYGYTF	TGCGCCAGCAGCTCAATACGGGACTCTCTTAACTATGGCTACACCTTC
.	TRBV2	TRBJ2-7	medium-sized	CASRGVGGEPYEQYF	TGTGCCAGCCGGGGAGTCGGCGGGGAACCCTACGAGCAGTACTTC
.	TRBV6-6	TRBJ1-2	few	CASRVDVREFYGYTF	TGTGCCAGCAGGGTAGACGTCCGGGAGTTCTATGGCTACACCTTC
TRBD2	TRBV4-1	TRBJ2-1	.	CASSQGLGPGLAVPSSYNEQFF	TGCGCCAGCAGCCAAGGGTTGGGTCCTGGACTAGCGGTGCCGAGCTCCTACAATGAGCAGTTCTTC
.	TRBV30	TRBJ1-5	.	CAWSVLGGRINQPQHF	TGTGCCTGGAGTGTACTGGGGGGCAGGATCAATCAGCCCCAGCATTTT
.	TRBV5-4	TRBJ1-2	few	CASRHDGVGYTF	TGTGCCAGCAGACACGACGGGGTTGGCTACACCTTC
TRBD2	TRBV30	TRBJ2-4	.	CAWSAGLAGNIQYF	TGTGCCTGGTCGGCGGGACTAGCGGGAAACATTCAGTACTTC
TRBD2	TRBV19	TRBJ2-4	.	CASSIPGLDPIQYF	TGTGCCAGTAGTATCCCCGGACTAGATCCCATTCAGTACTTC